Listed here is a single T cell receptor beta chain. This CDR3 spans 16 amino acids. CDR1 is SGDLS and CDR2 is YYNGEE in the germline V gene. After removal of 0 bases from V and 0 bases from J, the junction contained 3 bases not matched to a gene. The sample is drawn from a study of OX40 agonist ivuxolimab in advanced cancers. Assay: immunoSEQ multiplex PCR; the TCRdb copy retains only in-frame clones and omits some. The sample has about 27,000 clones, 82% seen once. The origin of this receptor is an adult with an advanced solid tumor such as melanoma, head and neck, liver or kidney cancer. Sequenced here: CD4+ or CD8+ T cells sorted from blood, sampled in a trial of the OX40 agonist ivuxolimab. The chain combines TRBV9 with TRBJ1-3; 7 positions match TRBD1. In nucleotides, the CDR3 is TGTGCCAGCAGCGTAGGTGGGACAGCCTCTGGAAACACCATATATTTT. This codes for CASSVGGTASGNTIYF.